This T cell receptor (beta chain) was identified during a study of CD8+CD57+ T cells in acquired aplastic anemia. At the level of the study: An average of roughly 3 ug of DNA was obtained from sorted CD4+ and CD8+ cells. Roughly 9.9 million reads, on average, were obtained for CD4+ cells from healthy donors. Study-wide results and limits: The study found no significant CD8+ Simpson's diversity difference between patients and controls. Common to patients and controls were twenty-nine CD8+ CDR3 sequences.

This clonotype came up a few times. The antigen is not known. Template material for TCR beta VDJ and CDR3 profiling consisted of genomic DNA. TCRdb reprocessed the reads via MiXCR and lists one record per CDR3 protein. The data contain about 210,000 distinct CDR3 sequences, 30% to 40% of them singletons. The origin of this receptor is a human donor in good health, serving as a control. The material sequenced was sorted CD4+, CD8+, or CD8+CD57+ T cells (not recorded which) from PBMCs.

The CDR3 region has the DNA TGTGCCAGCAGTCCCCCTACGGGCAGGGCGCTATCTGGAAACACCATATATTTT. This encodes CASSPPTGRALSGNTIYF. The gene calls are TRBV12-3 or TRBV12-4 and TRBJ1-3, with D possibly matching TRBD1 (5 bases). Between the trimmed V and J ends, which lost 5 bases and 1 base, there was a span of 21 bases. CDR3 length: 18 residues.